This T cell receptor beta chain was sequenced for a study of T cell responses to AZD1222 COVID-19 vaccine (dated by TCRdb to 2020 to 2023). Regarding the study in general: TCR sequencing was performed for approximately 240 trial participants, of whom about 200 were given two doses of AZD1222 and roughly 25 were given two doses of MenACWY control vaccine. Trial participants were enrolled into age subgroups of 18-55, 56-69 and 70-plus years, which contained roughly 140, 27 and 60 TCR-sequenced participants, respectively.

From the germline V gene, CDR1 is SGHAT and CDR2 is FQNNGV. V has 0 bases trimmed and J has 4 bases trimmed; junction bases matching no gene number 9. Inclusive of the bounding cysteine and phenylalanine, the CDR3 is 17 residues long. Only the CDR3 portion is preserved as DNA: 51 bases, with reading frame beginning at the first base. Turning to this clone: What this receptor recognizes is not known. No base-level quality is on record; no much larger clone is a single base apart.

Results and caveats for the whole study, not just this receptor: Vaccine-associated CD4 TCRs spanned the whole spike protein, with dominant responses in regions 160-218 and 743-854. In the small 56-69-year group, the increase in depth fell short of significance, most likely because of low power. Spike-specific TCR breadth and depth rose significantly after two AZD1222 doses compared with day 0 and with MenACWY recipients. Because no samples from the day 14 peak response were available, repertoires could be characterized only after the peak T cell response. Nearly half of unique spike-specific TCRs reportedly recognized epitopes outside regions mutated in the B.1.351 and B.1.1.7 variants. Only five to seven AZD1222 recipients were SARS-CoV-2 seropositive at baseline, limiting conclusions about previously exposed vaccinees. Most participants were white British and females outnumbered males, and the authors suggested that clonal diversity may have been underestimated.

The CDR3 regions of human TCRbeta chains were analyzed by immunosequencing. The original pipeline was this. TCRs in the repertoires were compared against a reference library of SARS-CoV-2-specific TCRs that had been generated with the MIRA antigen-specificity platform. Breadth meant the fraction of unique TCRs that were SARS-CoV-2-associated, whereas depth meant the fraction of total T cells that were SARS-CoV-2-associated. Using the MIRA data, every spike-specific TCR was mapped to the spike region that the TCR reacted to and assigned to either a CD4 or a CD8 class. Log10-transformed breadth and depth values were compared by one-way ANOVA with Sidak's multiple comparisons tests. Held by TCRdb, this immuneACCESS table contains in-frame sequences only and omits some clones. Under half of the omission traces to an unresolved V gene where checked; the cause of the rest is unknown. Clone size and V and J calls were adopted from that table, with D and trimming inferred from the DNA. The sample data list about 54,000 clones, and more than 70% of these were observed just once. About 14% of the sample goes to the ten largest clones.

The sample's time point, from its label and the paper: about 28 days (+/-7) after the second vaccine dose. AZD1222 recipients with second doses at about 4 weeks or about 12 weeks were pooled, because spike-specific TCR depth and breadth did not differ between schedules. Vaccinee samples came from UK trials COV001 and COV002, including a single-blind randomized controlled phase 2/3 trial of AZD1222 (ChAdOx1 nCoV-19) in healthy adults. Trial participant PBMC samples were collected at day 0 and day 28 after the second dose for TCRbeta chain sequencing. The clonotype originates from an adult who received the AZD1222 COVID-19 vaccine. The rearranged chain carries TRBV11-2 and TRBJ2-3, and 8 junction bases match TRBD2. The specimen comprised peripheral blood, sampled 28 days after the second AZD1222 dose. The DNA is TGTGCCAGCAGCTTAGATTCGGAGCGGGAGCGGTCAGATACGCAGTATTTT. This codes for CASSLDSERERSDTQYF. Full variable domain (CDR3 extended with the reference TRBV11-2 and TRBJ2-3 proteins): EAGVAQSPRYKIIEKRQSVAFWCNPISGHATLYWYQQILGQGPKLLIQFQNNGVVDDSQLPKDRFSAERLKGVDSTLKIQPAKLEDSAVYLCASSLDSERERSDTQYFGPGTRLTVL.